Listed here are 11 T cell receptor beta chains from one sample, sequenced in a study of T-cell reconstitution after alpha-beta-depleted transplantation in children. Using unique molecular identifiers, the investigators prepared the TCRbeta library. TCRdb analysed the PCR reads with MiXCR anew, one entry per CDR3 protein. The data contain about 340,000 distinct CDR3 sequences, about an eighth of them singletons. The sample in question was PBMCs, obtained from the stem cell graft. These receptors all come from a human donor who donated a stem cell graft to a child with Fanconi anemia.

This clonotype occurred many times. This sequence joins TRBV3-1 and TRBJ2-3; TRBD1 is a possible D gene (5 bases). This CDR3 is 17 amino acids long. Trimming removed 4 bases at V and 0 bases at J, with 17 bases between. CDR1 LGHDT and CDR2 YNNKEL come from the germline V gene (reference sequence). Here the CDR3 reads CASSPKLGRTSTDTQYF. For the CDR3, the DNA is TGTGCCAGCAGCCCGAAACTCGGGCGGACAAGCACAGATACGCAGTATTTT.

This clonotype was counted between two and nine times. The chain has TRBV7-2 and TRBJ2-1; D gene ambiguous. Trimming removed 6 bases at V and 0 bases at J, with 12 bases between. CDR1 is SGHTA and CDR2 is FQGNSA in the germline V gene. The CDR3 covers 15 residues. In nucleotides, the CDR3 is TGTGCCAGCAGACAAGATATACTCTCCTACAATGAGCAGTTCTTC. This sequence encodes CASRQDILSYNEQFF.

This clonotype was seen a handful of times. The CDR3 DNA sequence: TGTGCCAGCAGTTTATTCTCGACGTACAATGAGCAGTTCTTC. Amino acids: CASSLFSTYNEQFF. The rearrangement uses TRBV12-3 or TRBV12-4 and TRBJ2-1, with D uncertain. There are 14 residues in the CDR3. The V end was cut by 2 bases, the J end by 4 bases, with 9 bases between.

The table lists this clonotype with many counts. V and J are TRBV15 and TRBJ2-5, with D hard to call. The CDR3 is made up of 15 amino acids. Per the germline V gene, CDR1 is LNHNV and CDR2 is YYDKDF (reference sequence). Deletions cut 0 bases from V and 4 bases from J, with 12 bases between. The CDR3 DNA is TGTGCCACCAGCAGAGATCTAGTCAGGCGAGAGACCCAGTACTTC. Protein product: CATSRDLVRRETQYF.

On this clonotype: A much bigger clone sits one base away, suggesting this may be a read error. In this CDR3 the conserved last residue, phenylalanine or tryptophan, is missing, so a read error is likely. The V and J genes are TRBV12-3 or TRBV12-4 and TRBJ1-1; the match to TRBD1 covers 7 bases. The CDR3 has 15 residues. The junction had 6 bases not matched to a gene; V was cut back by 5 bases and J by 0 bases. The CDR3 DNA follows: TGTGCCAGCAGTGACTACAGGGGCGTGAACACTGAAGCTTTCTGT. It yields the protein CASSDYRGVNTEAFC.

The chain recombines TRBV5-1 with TRBJ1-1; no reliable D call. The germline V and J ends were trimmed by 1 base and 1 base, with 8 bases remaining between them. The length of the CDR3 is 14 residues. The germline V gene encodes CDR1 SGHRS and CDR2 YFSETQ. As DNA, the CDR3 is TGCGCCAGCAGCTTGTGGGATGAGAACACTGAAGCTTTCTTT. It codes for CASSLWDENTEAFF.

This clonotype was seen ten or more times. The chain combines TRBV7-8 with TRBJ1-1; D is ambiguous. Germline CDR1 and CDR2: SGHVS and FQNEAQ. Deletions cut 0 bases from V and 0 bases from J, with 14 bases between. This CDR3 comprises 17 residues. The chain's CDR3 is CASSLAFSGTMNTEAFF. The CDR3 DNA sequence: TGTGCCAGCAGCTTAGCTTTCTCAGGAACCATGAACACTGAAGCTTTCTTT. Based on the CDR3 plus reference TRBV7-8 and TRBJ1-1, the full variable domain is GAGVSQSPRYKVAKRGQDVALRCDPISGHVSLFWYQQALGQGPEFLTYFQNEAQLDKSGLPSDRFFAERPEGSVSTLKIQRTQQEDSAVYLCASSLAFSGTMNTEAFFGQGTRLTVV.

V gene TRBV5-1 combines with J gene TRBJ1-1; D call uncertain. Germline V lookup: CDR1 SGHRS, CDR2 YFSETQ. Trimming took off 0 bases at V and 9 bases at J, with 6 bases between the two ends. This CDR3 is built from 11 residues. The CDR3 reads CASSLGQKAFF. The CDR3, as DNA: TGCGCCAGCAGCTTGGGGCAGAAAGCTTTCTTT.

The CDR3 nucleotides are TGTGCCAGCACGACAGGTCTAGGGAATGAGCAGTTCTTC. Its translation is CASTTGLGNEQFF. This chain uses TRBV2 with TRBJ2-1, with D maybe TRBD1 (6 bases). Trimming cost V 7 bases and J 7 bases, with 14 bases left between them. Germline loops: CDR1 SNHLY, CDR2 FYNNEI. The CDR3 has 13 residues.

CDR3 loop: CASSYSTGNEQFF. The CDR3 region has the DNA TGCGCCAGCAGCTATTCGACAGGCAATGAGCAGTTCTTC. The V gene is TRBV5-1, the J gene TRBJ2-1; a possible D gene is TRBD1 (6 bases). The germline V gene encodes CDR1 SGHRS and CDR2 YFSETQ. The CDR3 totals 13 residues. With 3 bases removed from V and 6 bases from J, the gap between germline ends came to 10 bases.

The CDR3 DNA reads as TGTGCCAGCAGCTTAGATGGACAGCCATTAGGGGGCTACACCTTC. This gives the protein CASSLDGQPLGGYTF. The chain carries TRBV7-2 and TRBJ1-2, with D maybe TRBD1 (6 bases). The CDR3 length is 15 residues. The V gene's germline CDR1 is SGHTA and CDR2 FQGNSA. Trimming took 1 base from V and 8 from J, leaving 17 bases between them.